This T cell receptor (beta chain) was profiled in a study of cytomegalovirus exposure and HLA in healthy donors. For the study at large: Out of about 190 million T cells, an earlier analysis found roughly 100 million unique TCR beta sequences in total.

PCR involved 60 Vbeta and 13 Jbeta primers. Profiled with immunoSEQ multiplex PCR; TCRdb holds only in-frame clones, not every one. In the table there are under 200,000 clones, approximately 79% of which are singletons. Points from the study as a whole: Owing to their indistinguishability, certain V segments, notably TRBV6-2 and TRBV6-3, were excluded. Roughly uniform depth of sequencing across donors was assumed in presence/absence analyses.

With regard to this clone: Its antigen is not known.

From germline, CDR1 is SGHDT and CDR2 YYEEEE. This CDR3 is 11 amino acids long. V shed 3 bases and J shed 15 bases, with 13 bases lying between them. The chain carries TRBV5-6 and TRBJ2-4, with a tentative D call TRBD2 (6 bases). Material for sequencing was PBMCs. This receptor was taken from a man between 40 and 49 years old in good health and CMV-seronegative. CDR3 residues: CASSWQGLAYF. The CDR3 coding sequence is TGTGCCAGCAGCTGGCAGGGACTGGCGTACTTC. The full variable domain, its missing parts supplied by reference TRBV5-6 and TRBJ2-4, is DAGVTQSPTHLIKTRGQQVTLRCSPKSGHDTVSWYQQALGQGPQFIFQYYEEEERQRGNFPDRFSGHQFPNYSSELNVNALLLGDSALYLCASSWQGLAYFGAGTRLSVL.